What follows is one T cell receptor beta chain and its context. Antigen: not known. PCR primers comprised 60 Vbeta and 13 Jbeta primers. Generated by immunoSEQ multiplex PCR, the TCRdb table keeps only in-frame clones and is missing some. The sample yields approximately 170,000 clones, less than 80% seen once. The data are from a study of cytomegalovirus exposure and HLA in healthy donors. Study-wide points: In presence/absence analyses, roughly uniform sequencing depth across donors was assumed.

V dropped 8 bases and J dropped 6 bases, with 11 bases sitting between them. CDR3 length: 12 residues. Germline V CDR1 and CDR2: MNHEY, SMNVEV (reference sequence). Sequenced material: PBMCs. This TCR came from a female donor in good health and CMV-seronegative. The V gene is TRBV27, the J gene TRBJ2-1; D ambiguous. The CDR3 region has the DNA TGTGCCAGCGCGCGGCGGTTCAATGAGCAGTTCTTC. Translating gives CASARRFNEQFF.